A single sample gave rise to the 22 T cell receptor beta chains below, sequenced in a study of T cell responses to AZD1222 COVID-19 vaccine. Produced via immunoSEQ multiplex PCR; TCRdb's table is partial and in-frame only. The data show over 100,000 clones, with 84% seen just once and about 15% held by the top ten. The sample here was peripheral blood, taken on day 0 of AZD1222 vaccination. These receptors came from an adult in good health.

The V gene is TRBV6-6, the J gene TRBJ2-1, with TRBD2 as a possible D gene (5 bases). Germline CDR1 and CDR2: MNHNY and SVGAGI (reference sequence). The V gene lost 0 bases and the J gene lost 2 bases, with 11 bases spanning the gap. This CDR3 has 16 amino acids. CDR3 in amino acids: CASSYSMSGTYNEQFF. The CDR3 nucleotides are TGTGCCAGCAGTTACTCGATGTCGGGGACCTACAATGAGCAGTTCTTC.

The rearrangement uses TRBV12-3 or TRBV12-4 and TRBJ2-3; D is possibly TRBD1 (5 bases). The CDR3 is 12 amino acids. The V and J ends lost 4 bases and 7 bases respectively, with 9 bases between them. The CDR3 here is CASSSQGNTQYF. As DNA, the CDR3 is TGTGCCAGCAGTTCTCAGGGAAATACGCAGTATTTT.

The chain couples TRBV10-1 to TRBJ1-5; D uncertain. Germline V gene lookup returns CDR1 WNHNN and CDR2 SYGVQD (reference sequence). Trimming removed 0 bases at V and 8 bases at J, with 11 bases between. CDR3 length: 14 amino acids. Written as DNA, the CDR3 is TGCGCCAGCAGTGAGTCCGGCAGGTCGGAGCCCCAGCATTTT. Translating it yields CASSESGRSEPQHF.

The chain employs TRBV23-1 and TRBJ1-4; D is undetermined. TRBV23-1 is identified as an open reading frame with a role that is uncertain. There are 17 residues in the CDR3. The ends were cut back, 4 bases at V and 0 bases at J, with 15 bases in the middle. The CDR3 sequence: CASSRTFRDATNEKLFF. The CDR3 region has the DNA TGCGCCAGCAGTCGGACGTTCCGGGATGCAACTAATGAAAAACTGTTTTTT.

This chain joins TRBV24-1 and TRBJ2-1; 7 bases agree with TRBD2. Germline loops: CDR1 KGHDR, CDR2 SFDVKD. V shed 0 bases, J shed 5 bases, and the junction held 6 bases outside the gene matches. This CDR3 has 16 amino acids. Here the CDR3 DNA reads TGTGCCACCAGTGATTTGGGGACTACCGTCAACAATGAGCAGTTCTTC. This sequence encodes CATSDLGTTVNNEQFF.

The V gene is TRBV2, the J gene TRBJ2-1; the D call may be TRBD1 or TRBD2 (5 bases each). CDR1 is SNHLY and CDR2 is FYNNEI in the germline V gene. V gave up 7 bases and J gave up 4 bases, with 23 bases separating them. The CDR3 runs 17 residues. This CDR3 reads CASTSRGTGFLYNEQFF. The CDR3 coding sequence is TGTGCCAGCACCTCACGGGGCACGGGGTTCCTTTACAATGAGCAGTTCTTC.

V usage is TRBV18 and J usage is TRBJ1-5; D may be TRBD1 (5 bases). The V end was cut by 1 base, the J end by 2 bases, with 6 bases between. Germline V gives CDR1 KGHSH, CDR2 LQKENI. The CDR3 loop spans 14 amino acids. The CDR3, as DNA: TGTGCCAGCTCACCACAGACAGGCAATCAGCCCCAGCATTTT. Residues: CASSPQTGNQPQHF.

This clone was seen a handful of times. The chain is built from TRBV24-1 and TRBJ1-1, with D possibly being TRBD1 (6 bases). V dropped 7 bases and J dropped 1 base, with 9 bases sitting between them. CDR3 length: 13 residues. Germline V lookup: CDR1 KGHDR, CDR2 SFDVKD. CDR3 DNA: TGTGCCACCAGAGGGACATCGAACACTGAAGCTTTCTTT. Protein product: CATRGTSNTEAFF.

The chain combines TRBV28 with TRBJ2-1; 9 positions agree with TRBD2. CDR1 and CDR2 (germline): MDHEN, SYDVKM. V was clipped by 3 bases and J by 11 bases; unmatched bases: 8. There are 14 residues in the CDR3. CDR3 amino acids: CASSLTSGLMKQFF. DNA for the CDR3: TGTGCCAGCAGTTTGACTAGCGGCCTAATGAAGCAGTTCTTC.

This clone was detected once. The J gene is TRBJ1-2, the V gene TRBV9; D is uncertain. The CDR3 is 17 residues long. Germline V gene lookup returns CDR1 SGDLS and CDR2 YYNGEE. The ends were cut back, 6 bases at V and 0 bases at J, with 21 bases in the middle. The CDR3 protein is CASTPLPQTDPNYGYTF. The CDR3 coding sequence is TGTGCCAGCACTCCTTTGCCCCAAACCGACCCTAACTATGGCTACACCTTC.

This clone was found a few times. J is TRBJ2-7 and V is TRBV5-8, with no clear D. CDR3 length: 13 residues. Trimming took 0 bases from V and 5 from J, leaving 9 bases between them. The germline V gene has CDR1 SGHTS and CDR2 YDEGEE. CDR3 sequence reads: CASSLEPYHEQYF. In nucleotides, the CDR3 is TGTGCCAGCAGCTTGGAGCCGTACCACGAGCAGTACTTC.

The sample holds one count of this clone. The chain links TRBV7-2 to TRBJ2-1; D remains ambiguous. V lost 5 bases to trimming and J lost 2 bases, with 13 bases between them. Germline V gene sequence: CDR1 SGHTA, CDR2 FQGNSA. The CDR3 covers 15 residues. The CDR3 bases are TGTGCCAGCAGCCCCGATTCTGCTGCCTACAATGAGCAGTTCTTC. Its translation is CASSPDSAAYNEQFF.

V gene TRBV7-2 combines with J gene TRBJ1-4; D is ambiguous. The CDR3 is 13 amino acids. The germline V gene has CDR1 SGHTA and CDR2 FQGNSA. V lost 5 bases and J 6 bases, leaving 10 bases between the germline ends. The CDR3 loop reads CASSRGAYEKLFF. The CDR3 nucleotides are TGTGCCAGCAGCCGCGGAGCTTATGAAAAACTGTTTTTT.

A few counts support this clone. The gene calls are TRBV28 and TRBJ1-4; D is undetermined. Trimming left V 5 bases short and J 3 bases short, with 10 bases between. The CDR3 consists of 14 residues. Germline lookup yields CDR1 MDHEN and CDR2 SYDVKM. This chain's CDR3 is CASSPGSPNEKLFF. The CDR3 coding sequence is TGTGCCAGCAGTCCGGGCTCGCCTAATGAAAAACTGTTTTTT.

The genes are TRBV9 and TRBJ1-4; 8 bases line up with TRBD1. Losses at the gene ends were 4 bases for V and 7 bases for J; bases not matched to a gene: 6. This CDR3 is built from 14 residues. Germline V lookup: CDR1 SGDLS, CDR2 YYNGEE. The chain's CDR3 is CASSPRTGSEKLFF. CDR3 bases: TGTGCCAGCAGCCCGCGGACAGGGAGTGAAAAACTGTTTTTT. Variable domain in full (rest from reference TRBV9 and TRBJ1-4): DSGVTQTPKHLITATGQRVTLRCSPRSGDLSVYWYQQSLDQGLQFLIQYYNGEERAKGNILERFSAQQFPDLHSELNLSSLELGDSALYFCASSPRTGSEKLFFGSGTQLSVL.

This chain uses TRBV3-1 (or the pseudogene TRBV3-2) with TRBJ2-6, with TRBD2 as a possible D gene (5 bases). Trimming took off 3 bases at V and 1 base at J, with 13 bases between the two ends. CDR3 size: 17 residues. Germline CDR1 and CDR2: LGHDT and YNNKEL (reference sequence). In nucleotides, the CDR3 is TGTGCCAGCAGCCATCCGTGGACTGGTTCTGGGGCCAACGTCCTGACTTTC. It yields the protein CASSHPWTGSGANVLTF.

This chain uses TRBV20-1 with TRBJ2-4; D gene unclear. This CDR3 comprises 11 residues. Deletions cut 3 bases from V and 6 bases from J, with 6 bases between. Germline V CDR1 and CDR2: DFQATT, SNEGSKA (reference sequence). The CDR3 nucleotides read TGCAGTGCTAGCCCAGGAAACATTCAGTACTTC. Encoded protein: CSASPGNIQYF.

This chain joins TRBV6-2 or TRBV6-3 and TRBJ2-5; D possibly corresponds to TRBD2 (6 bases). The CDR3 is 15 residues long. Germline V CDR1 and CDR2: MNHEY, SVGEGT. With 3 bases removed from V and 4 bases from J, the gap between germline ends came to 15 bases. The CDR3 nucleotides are TGTGCCAGCAGTTATCTTTCGGCGGGATCAGAGACCCAGTACTTC. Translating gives CASSYLSAGSETQYF.

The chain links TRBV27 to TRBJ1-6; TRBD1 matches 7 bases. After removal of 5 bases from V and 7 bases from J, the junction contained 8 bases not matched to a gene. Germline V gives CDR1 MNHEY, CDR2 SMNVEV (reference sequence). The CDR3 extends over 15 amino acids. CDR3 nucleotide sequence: TGTGCCAGCAGTATCTCTCGACAGGGAAATTCACCCCTCCACTTT. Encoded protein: CASSISRQGNSPLHF.

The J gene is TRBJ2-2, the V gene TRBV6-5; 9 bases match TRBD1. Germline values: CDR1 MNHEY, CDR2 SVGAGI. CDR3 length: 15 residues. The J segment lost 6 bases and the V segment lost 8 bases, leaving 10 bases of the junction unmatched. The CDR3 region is CASGWDRDIAGELFF. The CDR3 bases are TGTGCCAGCGGGTGGGACAGGGACATTGCCGGGGAGCTGTTTTTT.

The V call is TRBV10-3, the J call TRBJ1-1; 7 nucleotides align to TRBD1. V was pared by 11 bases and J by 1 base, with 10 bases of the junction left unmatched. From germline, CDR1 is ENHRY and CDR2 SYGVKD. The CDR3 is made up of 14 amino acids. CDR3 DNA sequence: TGTGCCTCCACTACCGGGGACAGGAACACTGAAGCTTTCTTT. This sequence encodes CASTTGDRNTEAFF.

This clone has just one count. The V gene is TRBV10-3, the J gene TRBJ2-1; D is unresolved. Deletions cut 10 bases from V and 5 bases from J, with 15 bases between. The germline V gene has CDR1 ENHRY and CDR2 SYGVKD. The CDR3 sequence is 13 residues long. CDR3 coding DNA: TGTGCCACCGTCGTCGCCCTAGACAATGAGCAGTTCTTC. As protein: CATVVALDNEQFF.